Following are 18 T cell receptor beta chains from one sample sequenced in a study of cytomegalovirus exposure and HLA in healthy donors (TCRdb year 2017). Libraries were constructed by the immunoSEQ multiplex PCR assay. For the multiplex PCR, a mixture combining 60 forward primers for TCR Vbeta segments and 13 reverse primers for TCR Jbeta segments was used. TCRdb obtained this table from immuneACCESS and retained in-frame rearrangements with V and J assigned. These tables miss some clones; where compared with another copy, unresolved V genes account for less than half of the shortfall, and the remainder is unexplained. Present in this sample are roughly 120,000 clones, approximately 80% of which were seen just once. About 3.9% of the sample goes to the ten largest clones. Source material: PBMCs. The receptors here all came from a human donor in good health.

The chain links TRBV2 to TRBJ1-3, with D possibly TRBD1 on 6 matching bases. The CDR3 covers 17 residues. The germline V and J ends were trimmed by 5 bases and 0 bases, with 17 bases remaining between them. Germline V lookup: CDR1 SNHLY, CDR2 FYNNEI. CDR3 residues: CASSTRQAPYSGNTIYF. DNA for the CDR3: TGTGCCAGCAGTACCCGACAGGCCCCTTACTCTGGAAACACCATATATTTT.

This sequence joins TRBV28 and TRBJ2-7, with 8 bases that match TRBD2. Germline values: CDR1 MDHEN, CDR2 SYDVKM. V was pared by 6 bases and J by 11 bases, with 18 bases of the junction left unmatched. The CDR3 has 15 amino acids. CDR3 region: CASRQPGLVLLDEYF. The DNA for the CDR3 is TGTGCCAGCAGGCAACCGGGACTAGTCCTCCTCGACGAGTACTTC.

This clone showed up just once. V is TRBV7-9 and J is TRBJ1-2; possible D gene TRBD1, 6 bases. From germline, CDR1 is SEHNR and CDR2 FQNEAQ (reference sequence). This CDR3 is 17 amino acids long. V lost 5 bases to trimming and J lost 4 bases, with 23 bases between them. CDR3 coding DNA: TGTGCCAGCAGCGAACAGGGAGAGGGGAGCACCCGCTATGGCTACACCTTC. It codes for CASSEQGEGSTRYGYTF.

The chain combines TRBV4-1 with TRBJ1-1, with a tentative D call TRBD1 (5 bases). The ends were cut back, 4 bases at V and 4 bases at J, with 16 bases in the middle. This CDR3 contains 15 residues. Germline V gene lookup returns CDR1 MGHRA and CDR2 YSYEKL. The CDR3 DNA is TGCGCCAGCAGCCCCCCCAGGGTGACCCCCACTGAAGCTTTCTTT. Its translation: CASSPPRVTPTEAFF.

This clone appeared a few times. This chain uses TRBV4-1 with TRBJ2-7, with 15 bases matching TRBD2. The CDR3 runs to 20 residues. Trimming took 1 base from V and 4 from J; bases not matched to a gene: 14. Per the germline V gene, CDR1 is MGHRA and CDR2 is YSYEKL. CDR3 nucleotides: TGCGCCAGCAGCCAAGTTATCGGGACTAGCGGGAGGTACAGGTTATACGAGCAGTACTTC. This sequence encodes CASSQVIGTSGRYRLYEQYF.

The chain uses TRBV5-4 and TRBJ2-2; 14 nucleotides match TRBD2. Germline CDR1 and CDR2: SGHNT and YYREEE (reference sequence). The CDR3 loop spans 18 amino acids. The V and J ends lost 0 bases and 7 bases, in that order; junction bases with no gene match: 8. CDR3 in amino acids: CASSLGGTSGRSGGELFF. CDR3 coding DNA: TGTGCCAGCAGCTTGGGAGGGACTAGCGGGAGAAGCGGCGGGGAGCTGTTTTTT.

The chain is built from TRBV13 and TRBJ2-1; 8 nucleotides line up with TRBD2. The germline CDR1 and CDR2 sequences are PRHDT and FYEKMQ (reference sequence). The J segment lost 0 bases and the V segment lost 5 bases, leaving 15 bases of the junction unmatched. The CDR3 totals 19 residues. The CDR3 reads CASSPTGGAEWSSYNEQFF. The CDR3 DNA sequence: TGTGCCAGCAGCCCAACCGGGGGGGCGGAGTGGAGCTCCTACAATGAGCAGTTCTTC.

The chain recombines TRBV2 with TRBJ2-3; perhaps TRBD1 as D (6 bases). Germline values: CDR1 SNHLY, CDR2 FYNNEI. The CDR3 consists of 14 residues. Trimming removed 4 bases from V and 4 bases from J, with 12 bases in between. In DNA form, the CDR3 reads TGTGCCAGCAGTGGGGGGCGCCAGGCAGATACGCAGTATTTT. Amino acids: CASSGGRQADTQYF.

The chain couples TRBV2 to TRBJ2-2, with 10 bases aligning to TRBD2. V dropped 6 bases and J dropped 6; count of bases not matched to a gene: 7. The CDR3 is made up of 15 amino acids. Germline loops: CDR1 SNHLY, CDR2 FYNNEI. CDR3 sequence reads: CASRAEREGSGELFF. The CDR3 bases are TGTGCCAGCAGGGCCGAGCGGGAGGGATCCGGGGAGCTGTTTTTT.

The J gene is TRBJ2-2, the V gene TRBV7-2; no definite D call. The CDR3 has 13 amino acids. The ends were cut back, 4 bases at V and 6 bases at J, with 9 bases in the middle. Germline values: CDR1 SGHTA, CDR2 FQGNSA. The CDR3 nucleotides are TGTGCCAGCAGCTGGTGGCTCTCCGGGGAGCTGTTTTTT. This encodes CASSWWLSGELFF.

The CDR3 DNA follows: TGTGCCAGCAGCCTTAACAGCCTGAACACTGAAGCTTTCTTT. Protein: CASSLNSLNTEAFF. This chain uses TRBV7-2 with TRBJ1-1; D remains unclear. Germline CDR1 and CDR2: SGHTA and FQGNSA. Trimming removed 5 bases from V and 0 bases from J, with 10 bases in between. This CDR3 contains 14 residues. Full variable domain (rest looked up from reference TRBV7-2 and TRBJ1-1): GAGVSQSPSNKVTEKGKDVELRCDPISGHTALYWYRQSLGQGLEFLIYFQGNSAPDKSGLPSDRFSAERTGGSVSTLTIQRTQQEDSAVYLCASSLNSLNTEAFFGQGTRLTVV.

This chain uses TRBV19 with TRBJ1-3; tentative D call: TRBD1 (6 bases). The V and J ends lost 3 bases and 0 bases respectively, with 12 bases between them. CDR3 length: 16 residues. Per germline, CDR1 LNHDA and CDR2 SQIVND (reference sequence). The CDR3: CASSMGGGHSGNTIYF. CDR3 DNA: TGTGCCAGTAGTATGGGAGGGGGACACTCTGGAAACACCATATATTTT.

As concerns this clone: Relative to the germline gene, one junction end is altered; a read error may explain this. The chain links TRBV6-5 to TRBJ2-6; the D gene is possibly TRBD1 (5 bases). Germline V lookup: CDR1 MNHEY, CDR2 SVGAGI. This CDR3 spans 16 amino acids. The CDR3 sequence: CASSYSIGAGANGLTF. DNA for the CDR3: TGTGCCAGCAGTTACTCGATAGGGGCTGGGGCCAACGGCCTGACTTTC.

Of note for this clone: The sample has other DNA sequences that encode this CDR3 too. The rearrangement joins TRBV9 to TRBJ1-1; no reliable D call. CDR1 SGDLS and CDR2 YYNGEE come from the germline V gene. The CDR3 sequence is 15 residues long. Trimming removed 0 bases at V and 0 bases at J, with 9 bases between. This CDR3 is CASSVGGGLNTEAFF. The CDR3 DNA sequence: TGTGCCAGCAGCGTAGGAGGCGGGCTGAACACTGAAGCTTTCTTT.

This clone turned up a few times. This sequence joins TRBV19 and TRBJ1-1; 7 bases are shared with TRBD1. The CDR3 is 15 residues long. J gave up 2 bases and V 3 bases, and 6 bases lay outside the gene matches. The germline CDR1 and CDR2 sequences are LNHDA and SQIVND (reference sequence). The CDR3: CASSISGQTNTEAFF. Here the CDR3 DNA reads TGTGCCAGTAGTATCTCGGGACAGACTAACACTGAAGCTTTCTTT.

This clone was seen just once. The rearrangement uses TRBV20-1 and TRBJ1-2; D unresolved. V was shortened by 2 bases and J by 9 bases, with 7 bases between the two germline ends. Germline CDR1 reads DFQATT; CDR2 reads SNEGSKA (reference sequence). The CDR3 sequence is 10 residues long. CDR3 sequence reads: CSARIRCYTF. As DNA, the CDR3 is TGCAGTGCTAGAATCAGGTGCTACACCTTC.

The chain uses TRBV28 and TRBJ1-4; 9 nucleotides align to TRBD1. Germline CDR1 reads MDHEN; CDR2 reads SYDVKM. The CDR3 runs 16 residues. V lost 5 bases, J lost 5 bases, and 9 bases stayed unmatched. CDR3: CASSLTGGAPNEKLFF. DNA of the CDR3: TGTGCCAGCAGTCTCACAGGGGGCGCCCCAAATGAAAAACTGTTTTTT.

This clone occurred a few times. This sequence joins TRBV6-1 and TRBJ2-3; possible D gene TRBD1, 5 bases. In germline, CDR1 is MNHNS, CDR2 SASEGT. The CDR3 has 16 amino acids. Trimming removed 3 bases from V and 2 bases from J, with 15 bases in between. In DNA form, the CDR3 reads TGTGCCAGCAGTGATAGTATAACAGGTTTCACAGATACGCAGTATTTT. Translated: CASSDSITGFTDTQYF.